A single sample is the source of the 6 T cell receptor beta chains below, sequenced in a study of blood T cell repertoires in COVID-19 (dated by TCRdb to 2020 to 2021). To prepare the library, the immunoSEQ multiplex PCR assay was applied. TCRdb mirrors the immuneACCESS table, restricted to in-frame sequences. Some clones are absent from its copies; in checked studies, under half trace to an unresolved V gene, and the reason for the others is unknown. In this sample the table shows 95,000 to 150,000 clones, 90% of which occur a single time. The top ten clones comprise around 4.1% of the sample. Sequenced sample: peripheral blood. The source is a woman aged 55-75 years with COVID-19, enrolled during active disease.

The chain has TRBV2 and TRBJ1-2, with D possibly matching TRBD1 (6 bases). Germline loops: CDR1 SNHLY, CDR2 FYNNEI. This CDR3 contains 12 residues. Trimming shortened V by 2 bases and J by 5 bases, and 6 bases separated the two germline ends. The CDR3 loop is CASSERGYGYTF. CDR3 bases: TGTGCCAGCAGTGAAAGGGGGTATGGCTACACCTTC.

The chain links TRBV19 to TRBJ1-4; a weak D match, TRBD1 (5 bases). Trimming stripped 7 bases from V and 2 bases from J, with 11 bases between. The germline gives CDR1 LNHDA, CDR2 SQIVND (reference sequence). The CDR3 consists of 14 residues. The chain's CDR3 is CASKRAGTNEKLFF. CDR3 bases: TGTGCCAGTAAACGGGCAGGGACTAATGAAAAACTGTTTTTT.

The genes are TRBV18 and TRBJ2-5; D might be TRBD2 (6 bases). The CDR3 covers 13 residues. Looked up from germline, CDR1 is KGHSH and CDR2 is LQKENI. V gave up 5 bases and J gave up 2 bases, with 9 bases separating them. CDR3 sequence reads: CASSEGRQETQYF. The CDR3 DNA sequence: TGTGCCAGCTCAGAAGGGAGGCAAGAGACCCAGTACTTC. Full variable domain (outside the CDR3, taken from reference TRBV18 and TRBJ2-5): NAGVMQNPRHLVRRRGQEARLRCSPMKGHSHVYWYRQLPEEGLKFMVYLQKENIIDESGMPKERFSAEFPKEGPSILRIQQVVRGDSAAYFCASSEGRQETQYFGPGTRLLVL.

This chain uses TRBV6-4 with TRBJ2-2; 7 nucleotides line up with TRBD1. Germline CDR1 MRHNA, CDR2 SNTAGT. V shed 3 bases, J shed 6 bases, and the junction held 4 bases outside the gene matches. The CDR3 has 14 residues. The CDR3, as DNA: TGTGCCAGCAGTGAGTTCGACAGGGCCGGGGAGCTGTTTTTT. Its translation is CASSEFDRAGELFF.

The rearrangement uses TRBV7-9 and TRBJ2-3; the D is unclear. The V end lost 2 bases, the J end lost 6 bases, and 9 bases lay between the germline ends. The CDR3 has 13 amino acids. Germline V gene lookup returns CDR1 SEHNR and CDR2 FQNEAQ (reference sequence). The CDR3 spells CASSLNEYDTQYF. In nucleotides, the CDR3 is TGTGCCAGCAGCTTAAATGAGTACGATACGCAGTATTTT.

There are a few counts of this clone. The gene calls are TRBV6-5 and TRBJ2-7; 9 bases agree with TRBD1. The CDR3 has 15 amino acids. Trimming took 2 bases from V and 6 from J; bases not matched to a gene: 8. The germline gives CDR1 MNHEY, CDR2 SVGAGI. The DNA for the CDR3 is TGTGCCAGCAGTTACCCGGGACAGGGCGGGGGCGAGCAGTACTTC. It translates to CASSYPGQGGGEQYF.